A selection of T cell receptor beta chains follows, all from one sample in a study of CD8 T cells in ankylosing spondylitis. In TCRdb, the 5' RACE reads were re-called with MiXCR into one record per CDR3 protein. The sample has about 90,000 distinct CDR3 sequences, about 8.3% seen once. Material for sequencing was blood, either unsorted or a sorted T cell fraction (not recorded which). The source of these receptors is a male donor with ankylosing spondylitis. CDR3s include the opening cysteine and the closing phenylalanine or tryptophan. The D gene is left open where the match is weak. Expanded clones get a size class; other rows say once, few or many, or leave the size out.

cdr3_length d_call j_call clone_size v_call cdr3_nt cdr3_aa
14 TRBD1 TRBJ2-5 many TRBV13 TGTGCCAGCAGCTCGGGACAGGGCTTGGAGACCCAGTACTTC CASSSGQGLETQYF
15 TRBD1 TRBJ1-4 many TRBV7-9 TGTGCCAGCAGCACCCTGGGACAGAAAAATGAAAAACTGTTTTTT CASSTLGQKNEKLFF
14 TRBD1 TRBJ2-7 - TRBV27 TGTGCCAGCAGCAACGGACAGGCGAACTACGAGCAGTACTTC CASSNGQANYEQYF
13 - TRBJ1-5 - TRBV2 TGTGCCAGCAGTGAGGGGAGCAATCAGCCCCAGCATTTT CASSEGSNQPQHF
13 TRBD2 TRBJ2-1 many TRBV20-1 TGCAGTGCTAGAGATTTTGCGGGAGAAGAGCAGTTCTTC CSARDFAGEEQFF
15 - TRBJ1-5 few TRBV20-1 TGCAGTGCTAGAGATGGTCCGGGGGATTCGCAGCCCCAGCATTTT CSARDGPGDSQPQHF
16 TRBD2 TRBJ2-2 few TRBV20-1 TGCAGTGCCCCCCCGGTAGCGGGATTTGAGCCCGGGGAGCTGTTTTTT CSAPPVAGFEPGELFF
13 TRBD1 TRBJ2-7 - TRBV11-1 TGTGCCAGCAGCTCCGGGACAGCCTACGAGCAGTACTTC CASSSGTAYEQYF
18 - TRBJ1-1 - TRBV29-1 TGCAGCGTTGAATGGCTCTCCGTACGGCCCAACGAAAACACTGAAGCTTTCTTT CSVEWLSVRPNENTEAFF
15 TRBD1 TRBJ2-3 - TRBV27 TGTGCCAGCGCTTTAGAAGGGGGCTACACAGATACGCAGTATTTT CASALEGGYTDTQYF